Included here is one T cell receptor (beta chain) sequence, with context. Its cognate antigen has yet to be identified. No much larger clone is present one base from it, and per-base qualities are unavailable. The sample belongs to a study of cytomegalovirus exposure and HLA in healthy donors (dated 2017 in TCRdb). In the study overall: In an earlier analysis of 587 of the donors, roughly 300 Gb of sequence data and roughly 100 million unique TCR beta sequences from 150 million to 200 million T cells were reported. An early release that covered about 600 HLA-typed donors contained approximately 300 gigabases of sequencing data and 70 million to 100 million unique TCR sequences. Of the roughly 400 genotyped donors, around 81% fell in the genetic ancestry cluster associated with self-reported Caucasian donors. The aim of the study was to test whether cataloging public T cell receptors could identify signatures of past pathogen exposure. The T cell repertoires of roughly 660 subjects were profiled by immunosequencing and related to cytomegalovirus serostatus. A separate validation cohort of over a hundred different subjects was used in addition to the roughly 640-subject first cohort. High-throughput TCR immunosequencing, statistical association of individual TCRs with disease status, and machine learning were combined to predict cytomegalovirus infection status. A later analysis re-analyzed previously published TCR beta repertoires from approximately 700 donors and added high-resolution HLA genotyping to study TCR occurrence patterns. Rather than using new phenotypic data, the later analysis identified candidate immune exposures from TCR beta sequences and from how often those sequences occurred across donors. An earlier analysis of some 500 of the donors used high-throughput TCR beta sequencing to judge whether each TCR beta V gene segment behaved as functional or pseudogenic. Donor age, sex, ethnicity and CMV serostatus were compiled alongside the repertoire data. Genome-wide SNP genotypes for about 55% of the roughly 670 donors were used in a later genetic analysis, which treated that subset as a discovery cohort. Every repertoire in the discovery cohort had been generated on one and the same sequencing platform. HLA typing included class I and class II loci at four-digit resolution. The number of typed donors differed by locus: about 620-640 for A, B, C, DRB1 and DQB1; 522 for DQA1; about 600 for DPA1; and roughly 450 for DPB1. About five DR-DQ haplotypes were handled as single units for association and clustering because linkage in the cohort was strong. Among a few hundred genotyped donors of the cohort, an average of about 240,000 unique TCR beta nucleotide sequences were sequenced per donor, roughly 18% of them non-productive. Study-level results and caveats: A further reported finding was that TCR beta sequences accurately predicted the HLA-A and HLA-B alleles for most subjects in the first cohort. It was suggested by the authors that the approach could potentially be generalized to other disease states and immunological phenotypes. Some 15 rarely observed V segments, including chromosome 9 orphons, were excluded from the earlier analysis of a few hundred of the donors because counts were too low. Most TCR sequences were seen in very few donors, while some public TCRs were found in many individuals. An earlier analysis of approximately 530 of the donors showed that most TCR beta V segments appeared in productive rearrangements either about 90% or about 30% of the time, which broadly matched IMGT annotations. Three of the identified cytomegalovirus-associated TCR beta chains were confirmed in vitro to be specific for cytomegalovirus antigens. The classifier was reported to diagnose cytomegalovirus status with high specificity and sensitivity in both the original cohort and the validation cohort. A later analysis found that TCR association rates varied across HLA loci, with DRB1 alleles showing the most associated TCRs and HLA-C alleles the fewest. A cluster of highly shared sequence variants was judged likely to represent a technical artifact of the sequencing pipeline. Correlated functional status among segregating V segments might be attributable to linkage disequilibrium, but an unknown experimental factor could not be ruled out. Because HLA typing was missing for some donors at each locus, association tests included only the typed subset. CMV serostatus was the only immune exposure information available for the cohort. In a later analysis, HLA-associated TCR beta chains showed more clonal expansion and lower generation probabilities than non-associated chains that were equally common. This cohort had only TCR beta chains sequenced, and the lack of alpha or paired-chain data limited which features could be detected. In a later genetic analysis, fewer N-insertions in productive TCRs were reported among donors in an Asian-associated ancestry cluster than the roughly 700-donor mean. A later analysis reported that several top co-occurrence clusters appeared linked to parvovirus B19, influenza, CMV and Epstein-Barr virus. A total of 150 or so TCR beta chains were listed by the study as associated with cytomegalovirus. The 87-base-pair reads could not distinguish some IMGT-functional V segments, including TRBV6-2 and TRBV6-3, so those segments were excluded. When HLA alleles, especially DR and DQ, strongly co-occurred, TCR associations were difficult to assign to individual alleles. In a later analysis, most CMV-associated TCR beta chains were found to appear HLA-restricted, with HLA associations seemingly driven largely by CMV exposure. In a later genetic analysis, a missense DCLRE1C variant was associated with V-gene and J-gene trimming of TCR beta chains, and the association was replicated in an independent cohort. At a false discovery rate of 0.05, a later analysis linked some 18,000 TCR beta sequences to specific HLA alleles. The presence/absence analyses assumed that sequencing depth was roughly uniform across donors, and that assumption may not be true.

The cohort was made up of 500 to 850 healthy bone marrow donors. At the time of sampling, all cohort members were nominally healthy, though unrecorded immune exposures were likely present. The donor tested CMV seronegative and was one of the 352 seronegative cohort members. A peripheral blood sample was provided by each donor, and peripheral blood mononuclear cells were used for TCR beta sequencing. The Qiagen DNeasy Blood Extraction Kit was used to extract genomic DNA from the blood cell samples. The method was the immunoSEQ multiplex PCR assay. For the multiplex PCR, a mixture combining 60 forward primers for TCR Vbeta segments and 13 reverse primers for TCR Jbeta segments was used. The CDR3 region of rearranged TCR beta genes was amplified from genomic DNA by a multiplex PCR assay. On the Illumina HiSeq System, the amplified TCR beta libraries were sequenced as 87-base-pair reads. On the study's bioinformatics: In a later analysis, tens of millions of unique TCR beta chains were counted across the 500 to 850 repertoires, and around 11 million of these chains were shared by at least two donors. To remove PCR and sequencing errors, raw reads were error-corrected and collapsed into unique sequences using a nearest-neighbor algorithm that merged closely related sequences. Alignment of CDR3 sequences to IMGT reference sequences was used to assign V, D and J gene segments. For a sequence to be retained, a match of at least six nucleotides was required to both a V gene segment and a J gene segment. A rearrangement was called productive if the CDR3 had no stop codons and remained in frame with V and J, and every other rearrangement was called non-productive. Following IMGT convention, CDR3 was defined as the stretch from the second conserved V-encoded cysteine to the conserved J-encoded phenylalanine. The earlier analysis of about 500 of the donors excluded sequences that lacked an unambiguous match to a single V gene segment. In an earlier analysis of 450 to 750 of the donors, a V segment was called functional when productive rearrangements were above 56.7%, and segregating when the standard deviation between donors exceeded 5%. A statistical classification framework was built to diagnose cytomegalovirus status from the catalog of TCR beta chain sequences. V and J gene assignment, in a later analysis, came from comparing TCR nucleotide sequences with IMGT/GENE-DB human TR gene sequences. Using the TCRdist pipeline, a later analysis assigned CDR3 sequences along with most-parsimonious VDJ recombination scenarios. In a later analysis, each TCR beta chain was defined by its CDR3 amino acid sequence together with its V-gene family, and reads lacking a unique V-gene family were excluded. To address suspected cross-contamination and a sequencing artifact, a later analysis removed under 600 highly shared, low-generation-probability nucleotide sequences. In a later analysis, a clonal expansion index for each public chain was calculated from normalized within-repertoire ranks of inferred template counts. A later analysis computed generation probabilities with a VDJ recombination model fitted to out-of-frame rearrangements, and checked the results against IGoR. A later analysis scored TCR-TCR, TCR-HLA and TCR-CMV co-occurrence with hypergeometric tests, applying a repertoire-size bias correction to TCR pairs. To estimate false discovery rates, a later analysis permuted the HLA or CMV assignments 20 times. In a later analysis, co-occurring TCRs were grouped using DBSCAN, with TCRdist sequence similarity added in when clustering inside HLA-allele-positive subsets. Repertoires with fewer than 30,000 or more than 120,000 public chains were left out of co-occurrence clustering, as were about 5 repertoires with anomalous nucleotide sharing. In TCRdb, the immuneACCESS table is reduced to in-frame sequences with V and J assigned. These tables do not hold every clone; where another copy was compared, an unresolved V gene accounts for under half, and the others remain unexplained. V, J and clone size are taken as reported in that table, and D and trimming were inferred from the DNA itself. This sample comprises some 160,000 clones, approximately 80% of them detected only once. In total, the top ten clones hold approximately 1.5% of the sample.

The V and J ends are trimmed by 3 bases and 1 base, leaving 6 bases between them. Including the terminal cysteine and phenylalanine, the CDR3 comprises 13 residues. The sequence is cut down to CDR3 DNA, 39 bases in frame from base 1. Looking up the germline V gene yields CDR1 WSHSY and CDR2 SAAADI. This TCR was recovered from a woman between 18 and 29 years old in good health and CMV-seronegative. The sequenced sample consisted of PBMCs. The chain links TRBV10-2 with TRBJ1-1, and possibly TRBD1, on 5 matching bases. The bases are TGCGCCAGCAGTGAAACAGGGAACACTGAAGCTTTCTTT. This codes for CASSETGNTEAFF.